The rows below give T cell receptor beta chains drawn from one sample of a study of blood T cell repertoires in COVID-19. Libraries were prepared by immunoSEQ multiplex PCR; TCRdb keeps only in-frame clonotypes and omits some of them. Here the sample spans some 200,000 clones, 70% to 85% being singletons. Input material: peripheral blood. The receptors were gathered from a woman aged 40 to 50 who had recovered from COVID-19. The CDR3 runs from the conserved cysteine through the conserved F or W. The D gene is left open where the match is weak. A clone size is listed for some rows: how often the clone was seen (once, few, many), or a class if it is expanded.

V gene: TRBV29-1; D gene: -; clone size: -; J gene: TRBJ1-2; CDR3 protein: CSVVLGGYGYTF; CDR3 DNA: TGCAGCGTTGTTCTGGGGGGCTATGGCTACACCTTC
V gene: TRBV6-5; D gene: -; clone size: -; J gene: TRBJ1-5; CDR3 protein: CASRRYSGFNQPQHF; CDR3 DNA: TGTGCCAGCAGGAGATACTCGGGGTTCAATCAGCCCCAGCATTTT
V gene: TRBV19; D gene: -; clone size: -; J gene: TRBJ2-3; CDR3 protein: CASSIGGGRTDTQYF; CDR3 DNA: TGTGCCAGTAGTATAGGCGGGGGCCGCACAGATACGCAGTATTTT
V gene: TRBV5-6; D gene: -; clone size: many; J gene: TRBJ2-7; CDR3 protein: CASSLDGNVYEQYF; CDR3 DNA: TGTGCCAGCAGCTTGGACGGGAACGTTTACGAGCAGTACTTC
V gene: TRBV9; D gene: -; clone size: -; J gene: TRBJ2-5; CDR3 protein: CASSAAYGQETQYF; CDR3 DNA: TGTGCCAGCAGCGCCGCGTACGGCCAAGAGACCCAGTACTTC
V gene: TRBV7-8; D gene: TRBD1; clone size: -; J gene: TRBJ1-6; CDR3 protein: CASSRTGVNSPLHF; CDR3 DNA: TGTGCCAGCAGCCGGACAGGGGTAAATTCACCCCTCCACTTT
V gene: TRBV6-5; D gene: -; clone size: -; J gene: TRBJ2-7; CDR3 protein: CASGWAGSYEQYF; CDR3 DNA: TGTGCCAGTGGATGGGCAGGGTCCTACGAGCAGTACTTC
V gene: TRBV19; D gene: -; clone size: -; J gene: TRBJ2-2; CDR3 protein: CASSRTILGTGELFF; CDR3 DNA: TGTGCCAGTAGTAGGACAATCCTGGGGACCGGGGAGCTGTTTTTT
V gene: TRBV5-1; D gene: -; clone size: -; J gene: TRBJ1-5; CDR3 protein: CASSPTANDQPQHF; CDR3 DNA: TGCGCCAGCAGCCCGACAGCGAACGATCAGCCCCAGCATTTT
V gene: TRBV3-1/TRBV3-2; D gene: -; clone size: -; J gene: TRBJ1-2; CDR3 protein: CASSIAHQDGYTF; CDR3 DNA: TGTGCCAGCAGTATCGCCCATCAGGATGGCTACACCTTC
V gene: TRBV10-3; D gene: TRBD2; clone size: -; J gene: TRBJ2-1; CDR3 protein: CAISRTSGGSNEQFF; CDR3 DNA: TGTGCCATCAGCAGGACTAGCGGGGGGTCCAATGAGCAGTTCTTC
V gene: TRBV13; D gene: TRBD2; clone size: -; J gene: TRBJ2-5; CDR3 protein: CASSLSGGLWETQYF; CDR3 DNA: TGTGCCAGCAGCTTAAGCGGGGGGTTATGGGAGACCCAGTACTTC
V gene: TRBV19; D gene: TRBD2; clone size: -; J gene: TRBJ2-1; CDR3 protein: CASSIGDYEQFF; CDR3 DNA: TGTGCCAGTAGTATAGGGGACTACGAGCAGTTCTTC
V gene: TRBV6-5; D gene: TRBD1; clone size: -; J gene: TRBJ1-1; CDR3 protein: CASSRQGAPPEAFF; CDR3 DNA: TGTGCCAGCAGCAGACAGGGGGCGCCCCCTGAAGCTTTCTTT
V gene: TRBV28; D gene: -; clone size: -; J gene: TRBJ1-4; CDR3 protein: CASRSGNEKLFF; CDR3 DNA: TGTGCCAGCAGGAGCGGTAATGAAAAACTGTTTTTT
V gene: TRBV6-5; D gene: -; clone size: once; J gene: TRBJ2-1; CDR3 protein: CASSYGLGSSYNEQFF; CDR3 DNA: TGTGCCAGCAGTTATGGCCTGGGGAGCTCCTACAATGAGCAGTTCTTC
V gene: TRBV3-1/TRBV3-2; D gene: TRBD1; clone size: -; J gene: TRBJ1-1; CDR3 protein: CASSQDTTGAAEAFF; CDR3 DNA: TGTGCCAGCAGCCAAGACACAACAGGGGCGGCTGAAGCTTTCTTT
V gene: TRBV3-1/TRBV3-2; D gene: -; clone size: -; J gene: TRBJ2-5; CDR3 protein: CASSPGDGETQYF; CDR3 DNA: TGTGCCAGCAGCCCAGGGGACGGGGAGACCCAGTACTTC
V gene: TRBV5-4; D gene: TRBD2; clone size: -; J gene: TRBJ2-2; CDR3 protein: CASSSAGGPDGELFF; CDR3 DNA: TGTGCCAGCAGCTCAGCGGGGGGGCCGGACGGGGAGCTGTTTTTT
V gene: TRBV12-3/TRBV12-4; D gene: -; clone size: -; J gene: TRBJ2-5; CDR3 protein: CASSLGLETQYF; CDR3 DNA: TGTGCCAGCAGTTTGGGGCTAGAGACCCAGTACTTC
V gene: TRBV24-1; D gene: -; clone size: -; J gene: TRBJ2-1; CDR3 protein: CATSDTGTTYNEQFF; CDR3 DNA: TGTGCCACCAGTGATACCGGGACAACCTACAATGAGCAGTTCTTC